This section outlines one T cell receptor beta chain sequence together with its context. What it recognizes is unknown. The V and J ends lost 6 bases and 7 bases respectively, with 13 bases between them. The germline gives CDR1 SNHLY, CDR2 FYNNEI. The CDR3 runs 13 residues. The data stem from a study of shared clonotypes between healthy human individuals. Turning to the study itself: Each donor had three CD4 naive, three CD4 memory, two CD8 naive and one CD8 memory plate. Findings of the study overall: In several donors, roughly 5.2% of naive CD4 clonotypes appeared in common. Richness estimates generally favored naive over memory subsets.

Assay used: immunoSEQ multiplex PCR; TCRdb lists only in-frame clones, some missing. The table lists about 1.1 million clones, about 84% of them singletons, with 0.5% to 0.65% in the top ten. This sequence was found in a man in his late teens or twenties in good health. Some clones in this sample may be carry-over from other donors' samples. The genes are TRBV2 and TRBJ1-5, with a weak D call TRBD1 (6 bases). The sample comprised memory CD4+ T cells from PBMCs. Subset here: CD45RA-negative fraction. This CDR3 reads CASSPGVLQPQHF. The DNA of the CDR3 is TGTGCCAGCAGCCCAGGGGTCCTCCAGCCCCAGCATTTT.